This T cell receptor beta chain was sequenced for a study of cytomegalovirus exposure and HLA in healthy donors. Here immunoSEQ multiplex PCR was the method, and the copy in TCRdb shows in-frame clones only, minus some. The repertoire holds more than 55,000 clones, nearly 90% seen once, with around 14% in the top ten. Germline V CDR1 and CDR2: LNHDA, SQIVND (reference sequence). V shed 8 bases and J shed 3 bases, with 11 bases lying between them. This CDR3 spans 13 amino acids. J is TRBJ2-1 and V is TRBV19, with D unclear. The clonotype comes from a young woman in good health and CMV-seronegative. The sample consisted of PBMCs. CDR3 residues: CASLGGLYNEQFF. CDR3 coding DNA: TGTGCCAGTCTAGGCGGCCTCTACAATGAGCAGTTCTTC.